Given below is one T cell receptor beta chain in context. Its antigen is still unknown. What was sequenced were expressed TCRB transcripts, since all of the isolated RNA had been reverse transcribed. Sequencing of naive, central memory and regulatory T cell samples gave an average of about 3.7 million reads. Sequencing used immunoSEQ multiplex PCR; TCRdb keeps in-frame clones, though not all of them. The sample carries about half a million clones, around 28% recorded once. These data belong to a study of beta chain features in type 1 diabetes. Study-level points and caveats: Because the template was cDNA, high-expressing cells might be over-represented.

V lost 4 bases to trimming and J lost 4 bases, with 7 bases between them. The CDR3 consists of 12 residues. Germline V gene data show CDR1 as SGDLS and CDR2 as YYNGEE. Each of the CD4+ naive, central memory, regulatory and stem cell-like memory populations was sorted via CD45RO/CCR7/CD25/CD127/CD95/CD27. The chain uses TRBV9 and TRBJ2-3; D unclear. This clonotype was sampled from a young man in good health. The material sequenced was naive CD4+ T cells from blood. CDR3 amino acids: CASSPPADTQYF. The CDR3 nucleotides are TGTGCCAGCAGCCCCCCCGCAGATACGCAGTATTTT.